This record covers a single TCR beta chain. The antigen is undetermined. V was pared by 1 base and J by 9 bases, with 7 bases of the junction left unmatched. The CDR3 totals 15 residues. Looked up from germline, CDR1 is SGHVS and CDR2 is FNYEAQ. Sequencing used immunoSEQ multiplex PCR; TCRdb keeps in-frame clones, though not all of them. The table has roughly 220,000 clones, 79% seen once. The data originate from a study of cytotoxic CD8 clonotypes in ibrutinib-treated CLL. Study-level background: The group held more than 10 relapsed/refractory and around 14 treatment-naive patients, with roughly 17 IGHV unmutated. Study-wide results and limits: With treatment, public clonotypes, which were uncommon, either contracted or remained stable.

This clonotype was obtained from a human donor with chronic lymphocytic leukemia. The chain links TRBV7-6 to TRBJ2-1, with 9 bases aligning to TRBD1. Sequenced here: PBMCs, sampled after 12 months of ibrutinib treatment. CDR3 sequence (DNA): TGTGCCAGCAGCTTAGTCTACAGGGGGCAGGGTGAGCAGTTCTTC. Translated: CASSLVYRGQGEQFF.